The rows below give T cell receptor beta chains drawn from one sample of a study of blood T cell repertoires in COVID-19. Some clones are missing from TCRdb's copy, which holds only in-frame ones; the method was immunoSEQ multiplex PCR. Here the sample spans some 42,000 clones, approximately 80% being singletons. Input material: peripheral blood. Every receptor here comes from a man between 45 and 60 years old with active COVID-19. Each CDR3 is given with its conserved first and last residue. The order of the fields is CDR3 DNA, CDR3 protein, clone size, V gene, D gene, CDR3 length, J gene. A D gene is named only where the DNA matches it firmly. Not all rows give a size; the values are once, few, many and, for expanded clones, a class.

CDR3 DNA: TGTGCCAGCAGCCCAGGACAGGGGGCGAGTACTGAAGCTTTCTTT; CDR3 protein: CASSPGQGASTEAFF; clone size: NA; V gene: TRBV11-3; D gene: TRBD1; CDR3 length: 15; J gene: TRBJ1-1
CDR3 DNA: TGTGCCAGCAGCCAAGATGGGGGGAGCGGTTCACCCCTCCACTTT; CDR3 protein: CASSQDGGSGSPLHF; clone size: NA; V gene: TRBV4-2; D gene: NA; CDR3 length: 15; J gene: TRBJ1-6
CDR3 DNA: TGTGCCAGCAGCTTATATGCCGGGAGCTCCTACGAGCAGTACTTC; CDR3 protein: CASSLYAGSSYEQYF; clone size: few; V gene: TRBV7-6; D gene: NA; CDR3 length: 15; J gene: TRBJ2-7
CDR3 DNA: TGTGCCAGCAGCCCACGGTACCACAGGTCCAGCAATCAGCCCCAGCATTTT; CDR3 protein: CASSPRYHRSSNQPQHF; clone size: NA; V gene: TRBV6-2/TRBV6-3; D gene: NA; CDR3 length: 17; J gene: TRBJ1-5
CDR3 DNA: TGTGCCAGCAGTGACGACAGGTACGAGCAGTACTTC; CDR3 protein: CASSDDRYEQYF; clone size: NA; V gene: TRBV6-1; D gene: NA; CDR3 length: 12; J gene: TRBJ2-7
CDR3 DNA: TGTGCCAGCAGTTCGTGGGAGTCAGATACGCAGTATTTT; CDR3 protein: CASSSWESDTQYF; clone size: NA; V gene: TRBV6-6; D gene: NA; CDR3 length: 13; J gene: TRBJ2-3
CDR3 DNA: TGTGCCTGGAGGCCCCTTTTGGGAGGGGGTATCGAGCAGTACTTC; CDR3 protein: CAWRPLLGGGIEQYF; clone size: NA; V gene: TRBV30; D gene: NA; CDR3 length: 15; J gene: TRBJ2-7
CDR3 DNA: TGTGCCAGCAACCTAGGGGGGGTCAGTACTGAAGCTTTCTTT; CDR3 protein: CASNLGGVSTEAFF; clone size: few; V gene: TRBV5-5; D gene: NA; CDR3 length: 14; J gene: TRBJ1-1
CDR3 DNA: TGTGCCAGCAAGCGAGCGGGTTACAATGAGCAGTTCTTC; CDR3 protein: CASKRAGYNEQFF; clone size: NA; V gene: TRBV25-1; D gene: NA; CDR3 length: 13; J gene: TRBJ2-1
CDR3 DNA: TGTGCCAGGGGGACTAGCGGGACCGTAGGAACCTACGAGCAGTACTTC; CDR3 protein: CARGTSGTVGTYEQYF; clone size: few; V gene: TRBV19; D gene: TRBD2; CDR3 length: 16; J gene: TRBJ2-7
CDR3 DNA: TGTGCCAGCAGCTTATATCCCCCCCTCGGGACTAGCGGGAGGGGATACGAGCAGTACTTC; CDR3 protein: CASSLYPPLGTSGRGYEQYF; clone size: NA; V gene: TRBV7-3; D gene: TRBD2; CDR3 length: 20; J gene: TRBJ2-7
CDR3 DNA: TGTGCCACCAGTGATCCGACAGGGGCCAGGGAGACCCAGTACTTC; CDR3 protein: CATSDPTGARETQYF; clone size: NA; V gene: TRBV24-1; D gene: TRBD1; CDR3 length: 15; J gene: TRBJ2-5
CDR3 DNA: TGTGCCAGCAGCCCCAGGGGGCGCGGAACCGGGGAGCTGTTTTTT; CDR3 protein: CASSPRGRGTGELFF; clone size: NA; V gene: TRBV3-1/TRBV3-2; D gene: TRBD1; CDR3 length: 15; J gene: TRBJ2-2
CDR3 DNA: TGCAGCGTTGAAACAGGGATTCGGGAGACCCAGTACTTC; CDR3 protein: CSVETGIRETQYF; clone size: NA; V gene: TRBV29-1; D gene: NA; CDR3 length: 13; J gene: TRBJ2-5
CDR3 DNA: TGTGCCAGCAGCTTAGGGGACAGGGGGGGGGAGGAGACCCAGTACTTC; CDR3 protein: CASSLGDRGGEETQYF; clone size: NA; V gene: TRBV7-2; D gene: TRBD1; CDR3 length: 16; J gene: TRBJ2-5
CDR3 DNA: TGTGCCAGCAGCTTAGGGCCCCCTGGAGAGACCCAGTACTTC; CDR3 protein: CASSLGPPGETQYF; clone size: few; V gene: TRBV11-1; D gene: NA; CDR3 length: 14; J gene: TRBJ2-5
CDR3 DNA: TGTGCCTGGAGTCGTACAGGGATTTACGGAAACACCATATATTTT; CDR3 protein: CAWSRTGIYGNTIYF; clone size: NA; V gene: TRBV30; D gene: NA; CDR3 length: 15; J gene: TRBJ1-3
CDR3 DNA: TGTGCCAGCAGTTCCTCCGGGACAGGGGGCGCGTCTTTCTTT; CDR3 protein: CASSSSGTGGASFF; clone size: NA; V gene: TRBV27; D gene: TRBD1; CDR3 length: 14; J gene: TRBJ1-1
CDR3 DNA: TGTGCCAGCAGTTTATTCAGGGATAGGACTGAAGCTTTCTTT; CDR3 protein: CASSLFRDRTEAFF; clone size: NA; V gene: TRBV28; D gene: NA; CDR3 length: 14; J gene: TRBJ1-1
CDR3 DNA: TGTGCCAGCAGCTTGTTCTTCCTAGCTCGGGAGACCCAGTACTTC; CDR3 protein: CASSLFFLARETQYF; clone size: NA; V gene: TRBV5-6; D gene: NA; CDR3 length: 15; J gene: TRBJ2-5
CDR3 DNA: TGTGCCAGCAGTCCCGTTCCGGGACAGCCCCTTGAACTGGCTTTCTTT; CDR3 protein: CASSPVPGQPLELAFF; clone size: NA; V gene: TRBV27; D gene: TRBD1; CDR3 length: 16; J gene: TRBJ1-1
CDR3 DNA: TGTGCCAGCAGCTTCCGCCTAGCGGGAGGAATCGAGCAGTACTTC; CDR3 protein: CASSFRLAGGIEQYF; clone size: NA; V gene: TRBV5-4; D gene: TRBD2; CDR3 length: 15; J gene: TRBJ2-7
CDR3 DNA: TGTGCCAGCAGTTACGGGGGGATCTTTTATGGCTACACCTTC; CDR3 protein: CASSYGGIFYGYTF; clone size: once; V gene: TRBV6-2/TRBV6-3; D gene: NA; CDR3 length: 14; J gene: TRBJ1-2
CDR3 DNA: TGTGCCAGCAGTTACGATTCTAGCGGGTTGGGCGAGCAGTACTTC; CDR3 protein: CASSYDSSGLGEQYF; clone size: NA; V gene: TRBV6-5; D gene: TRBD2; CDR3 length: 15; J gene: TRBJ2-7
CDR3 DNA: TGTGCCAGCAGCTTGCGCGGGAGTATCCATGAGCAGTTCTTC; CDR3 protein: CASSLRGSIHEQFF; clone size: NA; V gene: TRBV6-2/TRBV6-3; D gene: TRBD2; CDR3 length: 14; J gene: TRBJ2-1
CDR3 DNA: TGCAGCGTTGTGGGCAGGAACACAGATACGCAGTATTTT; CDR3 protein: CSVVGRNTDTQYF; clone size: NA; V gene: TRBV29-1; D gene: NA; CDR3 length: 13; J gene: TRBJ2-3
CDR3 DNA: TGTGCCAGCAGCGCAACTCTAGCGACCTCCTACAATGAGCAGTTCTTC; CDR3 protein: CASSATLATSYNEQFF; clone size: NA; V gene: TRBV7-6; D gene: NA; CDR3 length: 16; J gene: TRBJ2-1
CDR3 DNA: TGTGCCAGCAGCATTGGTCGGGGGATTGAAGCTTTCTTT; CDR3 protein: CASSIGRGIEAFF; clone size: NA; V gene: TRBV7-8; D gene: NA; CDR3 length: 13; J gene: TRBJ1-1
CDR3 DNA: TGTGCCAGCAGCTTGGACCCGGGACTAGCACGGCAGTTCTTC; CDR3 protein: CASSLDPGLARQFF; clone size: once; V gene: TRBV7-2; D gene: TRBD2; CDR3 length: 14; J gene: TRBJ2-1
CDR3 DNA: TGTGCCAGCAGCCAAGCCAGAGGGACTCCCCAGGGTGATACGCAGTATTTT; CDR3 protein: CASSQARGTPQGDTQYF; clone size: few; V gene: TRBV3-1/TRBV3-2; D gene: NA; CDR3 length: 17; J gene: TRBJ2-3
CDR3 DNA: TGTGCCAGCAGCCCCCGGACTAGCCGCGAGGCTGGTTTGGGTGAGCAGTTCTTC; CDR3 protein: CASSPRTSREAGLGEQFF; clone size: once; V gene: TRBV7-8; D gene: TRBD2; CDR3 length: 18; J gene: TRBJ2-1
CDR3 DNA: TGCGCCAGCAGCCAGGTAGTTGGGACTTCCAACAATTACAATGAGCAGTTCTTC; CDR3 protein: CASSQVVGTSNNYNEQFF; clone size: NA; V gene: TRBV4-3; D gene: NA; CDR3 length: 18; J gene: TRBJ2-1
CDR3 DNA: TGTGCCAGCAGCCAAGACTTTAGGCAGCGCGAGCAGTACTTC; CDR3 protein: CASSQDFRQREQYF; clone size: NA; V gene: TRBV3-1/TRBV3-2; D gene: NA; CDR3 length: 14; J gene: TRBJ2-7
CDR3 DNA: TGTGCCACCAGCAGACGACGGACAGGGAACACTGAAGCTTTCTTT; CDR3 protein: CATSRRRTGNTEAFF; clone size: NA; V gene: TRBV15; D gene: TRBD1; CDR3 length: 15; J gene: TRBJ1-1
CDR3 DNA: TGTGCCAGCAGTTTCCGACTTAGCTCCTACGAGCAGTACTTC; CDR3 protein: CASSFRLSSYEQYF; clone size: NA; V gene: TRBV6-2/TRBV6-3; D gene: NA; CDR3 length: 14; J gene: TRBJ2-7
CDR3 DNA: TGTGCCAGCAGCCTGCTAGCGGGGTACAATGAGCAGTTCTTC; CDR3 protein: CASSLLAGYNEQFF; clone size: NA; V gene: TRBV7-6; D gene: TRBD2; CDR3 length: 14; J gene: TRBJ2-1
CDR3 DNA: TGCGCCAGCAGCGGGGGGACTAGCGGGAGTATCTACAATGAGCAGTTCTTC; CDR3 protein: CASSGGTSGSIYNEQFF; clone size: NA; V gene: TRBV5-1; D gene: TRBD2; CDR3 length: 17; J gene: TRBJ2-1
CDR3 DNA: TGTGCCAGCAGTTTAGGAGGGGGCTGGGAGCAGTACTTC; CDR3 protein: CASSLGGGWEQYF; clone size: once; V gene: TRBV28; D gene: NA; CDR3 length: 13; J gene: TRBJ2-7
CDR3 DNA: TGTGCCAGCAGCTTATTCGGGATTAATTCACCCCTCCACTTT; CDR3 protein: CASSLFGINSPLHF; clone size: NA; V gene: TRBV7-2; D gene: NA; CDR3 length: 14; J gene: TRBJ1-6
CDR3 DNA: TGCAGCGCAATGGGAGGGGGACAAGAGACCCAGTACTTC; CDR3 protein: CSAMGGGQETQYF; clone size: NA; V gene: TRBV29-1; D gene: NA; CDR3 length: 13; J gene: TRBJ2-5
CDR3 DNA: TGTGCCAGCAGCGAGACAGGTCAGGTATCCTACAATGAGCAGTTCTTC; CDR3 protein: CASSETGQVSYNEQFF; clone size: NA; V gene: TRBV7-2; D gene: NA; CDR3 length: 16; J gene: TRBJ2-1
CDR3 DNA: TGTGCCAGCAGCCCGGACTCCCTCTCCTACAATGAGCAGTTCTTC; CDR3 protein: CASSPDSLSYNEQFF; clone size: NA; V gene: TRBV7-9; D gene: NA; CDR3 length: 15; J gene: TRBJ2-1
CDR3 DNA: TGTGCCAGCAGCTCCAGATTCACAGATACGCAGTATTTT; CDR3 protein: CASSSRFTDTQYF; clone size: NA; V gene: TRBV11-3; D gene: NA; CDR3 length: 13; J gene: TRBJ2-3
CDR3 DNA: TGTGCCAGCAGCTTAGGGTGGCGGGAAAACACTGAAGCTTTCTTT; CDR3 protein: CASSLGWRENTEAFF; clone size: NA; V gene: TRBV7-8; D gene: NA; CDR3 length: 15; J gene: TRBJ1-1
CDR3 DNA: TGTGCCAGCAGTTACGGGCTCGCCTACGAGCAGTACTTC; CDR3 protein: CASSYGLAYEQYF; clone size: NA; V gene: TRBV6-2/TRBV6-3; D gene: NA; CDR3 length: 13; J gene: TRBJ2-7
CDR3 DNA: TGTGCCAGCAGCCAAGATTGGCGGTCCCCGGCCGGCGAGCAGTTCTTC; CDR3 protein: CASSQDWRSPAGEQFF; clone size: NA; V gene: TRBV4-2; D gene: NA; CDR3 length: 16; J gene: TRBJ2-1
CDR3 DNA: TGTGCCAGCAGTTTCATACAGAACACTGAAGCTTTCTTT; CDR3 protein: CASSFIQNTEAFF; clone size: NA; V gene: TRBV12-3/TRBV12-4; D gene: NA; CDR3 length: 13; J gene: TRBJ1-1
CDR3 DNA: TGTGCCAGCAGCCAAGGTCGAACAGGATGGACCGGGGAGCTGTTTTTT; CDR3 protein: CASSQGRTGWTGELFF; clone size: NA; V gene: TRBV4-2; D gene: NA; CDR3 length: 16; J gene: TRBJ2-2
CDR3 DNA: TGTGCCAGCAGCTCCTACAGGGATAGCAATCAGCCCCAGCATTTT; CDR3 protein: CASSSYRDSNQPQHF; clone size: NA; V gene: TRBV7-2; D gene: NA; CDR3 length: 15; J gene: TRBJ1-5
CDR3 DNA: TGCGCCAGCAGCTTACTAGCGGAGACTAATGAGCAGTTCTTC; CDR3 protein: CASSLLAETNEQFF; clone size: NA; V gene: TRBV5-1; D gene: TRBD2; CDR3 length: 14; J gene: TRBJ2-1
CDR3 DNA: TGTGCCAGCAGCTCCCGGGACTCAATCTCCAATGAGCAGTTCTTC; CDR3 protein: CASSSRDSISNEQFF; clone size: NA; V gene: TRBV7-2; D gene: NA; CDR3 length: 15; J gene: TRBJ2-1
CDR3 DNA: TGTGCCAGCAGTTTCTATACCCCTGGGACAGGGGGAGGGAACGAGCAGTACTTC; CDR3 protein: CASSFYTPGTGGGNEQYF; clone size: NA; V gene: TRBV27; D gene: TRBD1; CDR3 length: 18; J gene: TRBJ2-7
CDR3 DNA: TGTGCCAGCGCGACAGGGCGTAATTCACCCCTCCACTTT; CDR3 protein: CASATGRNSPLHF; clone size: few; V gene: TRBV2; D gene: TRBD1; CDR3 length: 13; J gene: TRBJ1-6
CDR3 DNA: TGTGCCAGCAGCCTAGGCCCGGGACAGCTAAACACTGAAGCTTTCTTT; CDR3 protein: CASSLGPGQLNTEAFF; clone size: NA; V gene: TRBV28; D gene: TRBD1; CDR3 length: 16; J gene: TRBJ1-1
CDR3 DNA: TGTGCCAGCAGTTACTCACAGGTATGGAATCAGCCCCAGCATTTT; CDR3 protein: CASSYSQVWNQPQHF; clone size: NA; V gene: TRBV6-6; D gene: NA; CDR3 length: 15; J gene: TRBJ1-5